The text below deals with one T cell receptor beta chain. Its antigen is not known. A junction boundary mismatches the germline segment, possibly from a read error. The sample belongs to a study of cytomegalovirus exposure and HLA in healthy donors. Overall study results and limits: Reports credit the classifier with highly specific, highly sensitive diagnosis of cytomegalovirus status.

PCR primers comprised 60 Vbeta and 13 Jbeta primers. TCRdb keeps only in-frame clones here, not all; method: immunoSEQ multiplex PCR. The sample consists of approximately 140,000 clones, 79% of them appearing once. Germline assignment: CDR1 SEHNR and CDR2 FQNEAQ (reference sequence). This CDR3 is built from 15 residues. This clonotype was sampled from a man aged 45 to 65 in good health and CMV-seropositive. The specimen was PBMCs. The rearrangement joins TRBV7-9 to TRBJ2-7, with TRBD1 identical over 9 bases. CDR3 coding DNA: TGTTCCAGCAGCTTTGGACAGGGGCTAGCCTACGAGCAGTACTTC. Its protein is CSSSFGQGLAYEQYF.